This note documents a single T cell receptor (beta chain) sequence. Its antigen is undetermined. Trimming pared 4 bases from V and 2 bases from J, leaving 12 bases between. Germline assignment: CDR1 SGHKS and CDR2 YYEKEE (reference sequence). This CDR3 has 14 amino acids. The data originate from a study of cytotoxic CD8 clonotypes in ibrutinib-treated CLL. Study in general: The taking of response samples occurred after a median roughly twelve months of treatment, with a range of 6 to 36. Regarding the study as a whole: In sustained-remission versus progressing patients, sampling times differed. Elevated clonality accompanied ibrutinib response, with a return toward baseline values at progression.

The targeted sequencing depth was 1 in 200,000 to 1 in 1 million T cells. Libraries were prepared by immunoSEQ multiplex PCR; TCRdb keeps only in-frame clonotypes and omits some of them. This sample yields about 15,000 clones, of which roughly two thirds are seen a single time; 9.5% to 15% belongs to the top ten. V is TRBV5-5 and J is TRBJ2-5; tentative D call: TRBD1 (6 bases). Sequencing used PBMCs, obtained before ibrutinib treatment. The TCR was taken from a human donor with chronic lymphocytic leukemia. This chain's CDR3 is CASSPRTAQETQYF. The DNA of the CDR3 is TGTGCCAGCAGCCCTAGGACAGCTCAAGAGACCCAGTACTTC.